The 27 T cell receptor beta chains in this list originate from one sample, sequenced in a study of OX40 agonist ivuxolimab in advanced cancers. Generated by immunoSEQ multiplex PCR, the TCRdb table keeps only in-frame clones and is missing some. The profile shows 60,000 to 75,000 clones, approximately 86% of them singletons. Sequencing used CD4+ or CD8+ T cells sorted from blood, obtained in a trial of the OX40 agonist ivuxolimab. These receptor sequences come from an adult with an advanced solid tumor such as melanoma, head and neck, liver or kidney cancer.

V gene TRBV7-9 combines with J gene TRBJ1-1; 7 bases match TRBD1. The ends lost 2 bases at V and 4 bases at J; junction bases unmatched: 4. The CDR3 totals 14 residues. Germline CDR1 is SEHNR and CDR2 is FQNEAQ (reference sequence). The CDR3 DNA follows: TGTGCCAGCAGCTTATATCAGGGGGTCACTGAAGCTTTCTTT. The encoded protein is CASSLYQGVTEAFF.

The V and J genes are TRBV7-3 and TRBJ2-7, with D perhaps TRBD1 (5 bases). This CDR3 has 13 residues. The V end was cut by 4 bases, the J end by 3 bases, with 10 bases between. Germline loops: CDR1 SGHTA, CDR2 FQGTGA. This CDR3 reads CASSSFQGYEQYF. CDR3 DNA sequence: TGTGCCAGCAGCTCTTTTCAGGGCTACGAGCAGTACTTC.

The chain recombines TRBV25-1 with TRBJ1-5; no definite D call. This CDR3 comprises 15 residues. The germline V and J ends were trimmed by 4 bases and 7 bases, with 17 bases remaining between them. Per the germline V gene, CDR1 is MGHDK and CDR2 is SYGVNS. In nucleotides, the CDR3 is TGTGCCAGCAGTGGGGGTAAAGGGTTGAACCAGCCCCAGCATTTT. Translation gives CASSGGKGLNQPQHF.

This chain links TRBV4-2 with TRBJ1-2; D ambiguous. In germline, CDR1 is LGHNA, CDR2 YNFKEQ. The CDR3 length is 14 residues. The ends were cut back, 0 bases at V and 2 bases at J, with 7 bases in the middle. CDR3 in DNA: TGTGCCAGCAGCCAAGAAAGGCTAAACTATGGCTACACCTTC. Translating it yields CASSQERLNYGYTF.

The genes are TRBV6-5 and TRBJ1-6, with a weak D call TRBD1 (6 bases). The germline V gene encodes CDR1 MNHEY and CDR2 SVGAGI. CDR3 length: 14 amino acids. The V end lost 6 bases, the J end lost 10 bases, and 16 bases lay between the germline ends. The CDR3 region is CASRPRTEGSPLHF. As DNA, the CDR3 is TGTGCCAGCAGACCACGGACAGAAGGCTCACCCCTCCACTTT.

The rearrangement uses TRBV10-2 and TRBJ1-3, with a tentative D call TRBD1 (6 bases). The V gene's germline CDR1 is WSHSY and CDR2 SAAADI. V dropped 4 bases and J dropped 0 bases, with 7 bases sitting between them. The CDR3 is 14 residues long. This CDR3 reads CASSGGLSGNTIYF. The CDR3 coding sequence is TGCGCCAGCAGTGGGGGGCTCTCTGGAAACACCATATATTTT.

The CDR3 DNA follows: TGTGCCAGCAGTTCTCTGGACTCTTCGTCACCCCTCCACTTT. This translates into CASSSLDSSSPLHF. J is TRBJ1-6 and V is TRBV6-5; D uncertain. This CDR3 has 14 residues. CDR1 and CDR2 from the germline V gene are MNHEY and SVGAGI. Trimming took off 4 bases at V and 10 bases at J, with 14 bases between the two ends.

CDR3 sequence (DNA): TGCGCCAGCAGCATCGAAGTCCAGACCGGGACAGGGAACTACGAGCAGTACTTC. Its translation is CASSIEVQTGTGNYEQYF. This chain connects TRBV4-1 to TRBJ2-7; 9 bases are a match to TRBD1. J lost 3 bases, V lost 5 bases, and 17 bases had no gene match. The CDR3 length is 18 residues. Germline V gene data show CDR1 as MGHRA and CDR2 as YSYEKL.

This clone occurred a few times. The J gene is TRBJ1-1, the V gene TRBV14; the match to TRBD1 covers 7 bases. The CDR3 contains 15 residues. The ends lost 5 bases at V and 3 bases at J; junction bases unmatched: 9. Per germline, CDR1 SGHDN and CDR2 FVKESK. The CDR3 DNA reads as TGTGCCAGCAGCGAACGGACAGGATGGGACACTGAAGCTTTCTTT. Translating gives CASSERTGWDTEAFF.

The rearrangement links TRBV30 to TRBJ1-2; D might be TRBD1 (6 bases). Looked up from germline, CDR1 is GTSNPN and CDR2 is SVGIG (reference sequence). The germline V and J ends were trimmed by 4 bases and 4 bases, with 10 bases remaining between them. The CDR3 spans 12 residues. The CDR3 DNA sequence: TGTGCCTGGAAAGGACAGTCCTATGGCTACACCTTC. Protein: CAWKGQSYGYTF.

The genes are TRBV10-3 and TRBJ2-5, with D tentatively TRBD2 (5 bases). V gave up 3 bases and J gave up 4 bases, with 12 bases separating them. The CDR3 contains 14 residues. Germline V lookup: CDR1 ENHRY, CDR2 SYGVKD. CDR3 bases: TGTGCCATCAGTGATGCGGGTCGGGTAGAGACCCAGTACTTC. It encodes CAISDAGRVETQYF.

The chain has TRBV30 and TRBJ1-5; perhaps TRBD1 as D (6 bases). V lost 0 bases to trimming and J lost 6 bases, with 15 bases between them. Germline V gene data show CDR1 as GTSNPN and CDR2 as SVGIG (reference sequence). CDR3 length equals 15 residues. CDR3 nucleotide sequence: TGTGCCTGGAGTGTACGGCGGGGGGCTCTTCAGCCCCAGCATTTT. This translates into CAWSVRRGALQPQHF.

This clone appeared a single time. Written as DNA, the CDR3 is TGTGCCAGCAGCTCGACTAGCGGGAGTTACAATGAGCAGTTCTTC. Translated: CASSSTSGSYNEQFF. The chain employs TRBV7-2 and TRBJ2-1; 12 nucleotides agree with TRBD2. The CDR3 runs to 15 residues. The germline V gene encodes CDR1 SGHTA and CDR2 FQGNSA. V shed 4 bases and J 4 bases; nucleotides not matched to a gene: 2.

This chain links TRBV9 with TRBJ2-1; D is possibly TRBD1 (5 bases). V was clipped by 2 bases and J by 6 bases, with 15 bases between them. The CDR3 totals 15 residues. In germline, CDR1 is SGDLS, CDR2 YYNGEE. CDR3 region: CASSVGPENGNEQFF. The CDR3 nucleotides are TGTGCCAGCAGCGTGGGGCCCGAGAACGGCAATGAGCAGTTCTTC. Supplemented by reference TRBV9 and TRBJ2-1, the full variable domain reads DSGVTQTPKHLITATGQRVTLRCSPRSGDLSVYWYQQSLDQGLQFLIQYYNGEERAKGNILERFSAQQFPDLHSELNLSSLELGDSALYFCASSVGPENGNEQFFGPGTRLTVL.

This rearrangement joins TRBV18 to TRBJ1-2; 7 nucleotides agree with TRBD1. Trimming took 3 bases from V and 8 from J; bases not matched to a gene: 9. The germline gives CDR1 KGHSH, CDR2 LQKENI. The CDR3 loop spans 14 amino acids. The CDR3, as DNA: TGTGCCAGCTCACCCTACGGGGACAGAGTCGGCTACACCTTC. Its protein is CASSPYGDRVGYTF.

The V gene is TRBV6-5, the J gene TRBJ2-1, with D tentatively TRBD2 (6 bases). Germline values: CDR1 MNHEY, CDR2 SVGAGI. The CDR3 covers 13 residues. V lost 2 bases to trimming and J lost 13 bases, with 15 bases between them. DNA of the CDR3: TGTGCCAGCAGTTACACGCTGACTAGTCAACAGTTCTTC. Amino acid sequence: CASSYTLTSQQFF.

This clone was seen a single time. V is TRBV30 and J is TRBJ1-3; D might be TRBD1 (6 bases). CDR3 length: 14 amino acids. Between the trimmed V and J ends, which lost 3 bases and 1 base, there was a span of 10 bases. Germline CDR1 reads GTSNPN; CDR2 reads SVGIG (reference sequence). This CDR3 reads CAWRVRGSGNTIYF. The CDR3 region has the DNA TGTGCCTGGAGGGTTAGGGGGTCTGGAAACACCATATATTTT.

This chain links TRBV7-6 with TRBJ1-1, with D hard to call. The germline gives CDR1 SGHVS, CDR2 FNYEAQ. Trimming pared 2 bases from V and 0 bases from J, leaving 7 bases between. The CDR3 spans 14 residues. The CDR3 loop reads CASSLSGMNTEAFF. The CDR3 DNA follows: TGTGCCAGCAGCTTATCCGGAATGAACACTGAAGCTTTCTTT.

This clone was picked up a small number of times. This chain joins TRBV19 and TRBJ1-1, with TRBD1 matching over 11 bases. The CDR3 contains 14 residues. Germline CDR1 and CDR2: LNHDA and SQIVND (reference sequence). V dropped 4 bases and J dropped 5; count of bases not matched to a gene: 3. The CDR3 sequence is CASSTDRGRTEAFF. CDR3 in DNA: TGTGCCAGTAGTACGGACAGGGGGCGGACTGAAGCTTTCTTT.

The chain employs TRBV2 and TRBJ1-6, with D possibly being TRBD1 (5 bases). Germline CDR1 reads SNHLY; CDR2 reads FYNNEI. The CDR3 is made up of 13 amino acids. V gave up 10 bases and J gave up 6 bases, with 13 bases separating them. CDR3 sequence (DNA): TGTGCCACAAGGGGTGAGGGTAATTCACCCCTCCACTTT. It yields the protein CATRGEGNSPLHF.

This clone has a handful of counts. This chain uses TRBV30 with TRBJ1-1; 7 bases line up with TRBD1. The V and J ends lost 4 bases and 7 bases, in that order; junction bases with no gene match: 9. CDR1 GTSNPN and CDR2 SVGIG come from the germline V gene (reference sequence). CDR3 length equals 13 residues. This CDR3 reads CAWTSDRRNEAFF. The DNA for the CDR3 is TGTGCCTGGACCTCGGACAGGCGAAATGAAGCTTTCTTT. Based on the CDR3 plus reference TRBV30 and TRBJ1-1, the full variable domain is SQTIHQWPATLVQPVGSPLSLECTVEGTSNPNLYWYRQAAGRGLQLLFYSVGIGQISSEVPQNLSASRPQDRQFILSSKKLLLSDSGFYLCAWTSDRRNEAFFGQGTRLTVV.

V is TRBV5-1 and J is TRBJ2-1, with 14 bases that match TRBD2. Germline CDR1 and CDR2: SGHRS and YFSETQ. The CDR3 is 16 residues long. V lost 0 bases, J lost 8 bases, and 4 bases stayed unmatched. The CDR3 reads CASSLEGTSGSYEQFF. The DNA for the CDR3 is TGCGCCAGCAGCTTGGAAGGGACTAGCGGGAGCTATGAGCAGTTCTTC.

Judged by abundance, this clone is medium-sized. The rearrangement links TRBV7-2 to TRBJ1-3; 8 nucleotides match TRBD1. This CDR3 has 16 amino acids. V lost 1 base to trimming and J lost 1 base; unmatched junction nucleotides: 3. Germline lookup yields CDR1 SGHTA and CDR2 FQGNSA. In DNA form, the CDR3 reads TGTGCCAGCAGCTTAGTTTGGACAGGGTCTGGAAACACCATATATTTT. Protein product: CASSLVWTGSGNTIYF.

The chain combines TRBV5-6 with TRBJ1-2, with D maybe TRBD1 (5 bases). Deletions cut 4 bases from V and 0 bases from J, with 16 bases between. The CDR3 loop spans 16 amino acids. Looked up from germline, CDR1 is SGHDT and CDR2 is YYEEEE. The chain's CDR3 is CASSLRRQISNYGYTF. The CDR3 DNA sequence: TGTGCCAGCAGCCTCCGACGACAGATTTCTAACTATGGCTACACCTTC.

The V call is TRBV13, the J call TRBJ2-7; a weak D match, TRBD2 (6 bases). This CDR3 comprises 15 residues. Germline CDR1 reads PRHDT; CDR2 reads FYEKMQ (reference sequence). V was trimmed by 5 bases and J by 5 bases, leaving 19 bases between them. Here the CDR3 reads CASSRREIRRDEQYF. The CDR3 coding sequence is TGTGCCAGCAGCCGTCGGGAGATTAGACGGGACGAGCAGTACTTC.

The gene calls are TRBV6-5 and TRBJ2-3, with D possibly matching TRBD2 (5 bases). The ends were cut back, 4 bases at V and 6 bases at J, with 5 bases in the middle. CDR1 MNHEY and CDR2 SVGAGI come from the germline V gene. This CDR3 is built from 11 residues. The CDR3 loop is CASSWEDTQYF. The CDR3 bases are TGTGCCAGCAGTTGGGAGGATACGCAGTATTTT.

This chain links TRBV28 with TRBJ1-1; D remains ambiguous. V was cut by 3 bases and J by 5 bases, with 1 base left in between. The CDR3 is made up of 10 amino acids. From germline, CDR1 is MDHEN and CDR2 SYDVKM. The CDR3 is CASSFTEAFF. The DNA for the CDR3 is TGTGCCAGCAGTTTTACTGAAGCTTTCTTT.